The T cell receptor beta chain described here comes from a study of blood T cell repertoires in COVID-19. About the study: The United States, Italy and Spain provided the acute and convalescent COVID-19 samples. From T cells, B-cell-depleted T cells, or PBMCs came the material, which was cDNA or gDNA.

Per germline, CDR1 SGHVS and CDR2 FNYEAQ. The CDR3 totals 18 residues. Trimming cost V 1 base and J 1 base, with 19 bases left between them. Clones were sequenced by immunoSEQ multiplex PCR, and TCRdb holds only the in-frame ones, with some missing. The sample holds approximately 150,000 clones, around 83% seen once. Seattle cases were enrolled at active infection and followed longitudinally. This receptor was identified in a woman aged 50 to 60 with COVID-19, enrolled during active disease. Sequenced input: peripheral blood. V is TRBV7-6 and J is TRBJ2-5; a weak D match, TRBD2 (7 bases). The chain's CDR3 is CASSLVGVGGALQETQYF. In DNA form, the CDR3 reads TGTGCCAGCAGCTTAGTGGGGGTTGGGGGGGCCCTCCAAGAGACCCAGTACTTC.